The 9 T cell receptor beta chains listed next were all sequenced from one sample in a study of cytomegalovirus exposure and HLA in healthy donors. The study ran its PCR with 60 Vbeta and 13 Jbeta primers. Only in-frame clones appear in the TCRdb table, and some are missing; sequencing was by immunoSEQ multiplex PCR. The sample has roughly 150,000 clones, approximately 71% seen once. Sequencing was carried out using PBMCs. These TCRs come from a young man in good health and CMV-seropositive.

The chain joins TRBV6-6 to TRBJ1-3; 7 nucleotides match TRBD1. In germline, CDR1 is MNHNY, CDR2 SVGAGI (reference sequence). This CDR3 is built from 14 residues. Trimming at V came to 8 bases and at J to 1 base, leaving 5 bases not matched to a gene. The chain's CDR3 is CASQGVISGNTIYF. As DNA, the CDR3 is TGTGCCAGCCAGGGGGTGATTTCTGGAAACACCATATATTTT.

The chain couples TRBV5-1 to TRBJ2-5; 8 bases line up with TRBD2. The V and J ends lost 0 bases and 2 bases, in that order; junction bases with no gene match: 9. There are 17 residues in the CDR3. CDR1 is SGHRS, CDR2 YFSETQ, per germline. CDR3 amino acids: CASSLGPSGLIQETQYF. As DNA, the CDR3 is TGCGCCAGCAGCTTGGGGCCTAGCGGGTTGATACAAGAGACCCAGTACTTC.

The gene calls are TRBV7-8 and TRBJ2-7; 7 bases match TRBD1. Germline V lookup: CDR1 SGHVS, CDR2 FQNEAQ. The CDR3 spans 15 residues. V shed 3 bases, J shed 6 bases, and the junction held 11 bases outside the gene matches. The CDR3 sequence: CASSLRRDSSSEQYF. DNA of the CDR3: TGTGCCAGCAGCTTGCGCCGGGACAGTTCTTCCGAGCAGTACTTC.

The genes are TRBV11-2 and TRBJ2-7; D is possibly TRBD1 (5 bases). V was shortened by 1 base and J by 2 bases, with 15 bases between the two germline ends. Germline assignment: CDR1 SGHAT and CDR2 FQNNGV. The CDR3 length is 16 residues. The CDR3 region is CASSLGPSLTAYEQYF. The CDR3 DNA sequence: TGTGCCAGCAGCTTAGGCCCTTCCTTGACAGCCTACGAGCAGTACTTC. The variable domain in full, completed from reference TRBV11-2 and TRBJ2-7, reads EAGVAQSPRYKIIEKRQSVAFWCNPISGHATLYWYQQILGQGPKLLIQFQNNGVVDDSQLPKDRFSAERLKGVDSTLKIQPAKLEDSAVYLCASSLGPSLTAYEQYFGPGTRLTVT.

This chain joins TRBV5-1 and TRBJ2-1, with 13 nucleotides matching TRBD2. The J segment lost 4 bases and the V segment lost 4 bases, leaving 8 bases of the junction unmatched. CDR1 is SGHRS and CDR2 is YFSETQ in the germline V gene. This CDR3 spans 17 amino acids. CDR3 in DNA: TGCGCCAGCAGCCTCGGACTAGCGGGAGCCCCGTACAATGAGCAGTTCTTC. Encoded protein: CASSLGLAGAPYNEQFF.

The DNA of the CDR3 is TGCGCCAGCAGCCCTCATCTAGCGGGCAACCACTACGAGCAGTACTTC. This gives the protein CASSPHLAGNHYEQYF. The rearrangement uses TRBV4-1 and TRBJ2-7; 8 bases are shared with TRBD2. The J segment lost 3 bases and the V segment lost 4 bases, leaving 11 bases of the junction unmatched. Looked up from germline, CDR1 is MGHRA and CDR2 is YSYEKL. The CDR3 loop spans 16 amino acids.

The DNA for the CDR3 is TGTGCCAGTAGGGACGGACTAGATCAAGAGACCCAGTACTTC. It encodes CASRDGLDQETQYF. The chain combines TRBV19 with TRBJ2-5; 7 nucleotides agree with TRBD2. Germline V gene sequence: CDR1 LNHDA, CDR2 SQIVND (reference sequence). The CDR3 has 14 amino acids. V shed 6 bases and J 2 bases; nucleotides not matched to a gene: 6.

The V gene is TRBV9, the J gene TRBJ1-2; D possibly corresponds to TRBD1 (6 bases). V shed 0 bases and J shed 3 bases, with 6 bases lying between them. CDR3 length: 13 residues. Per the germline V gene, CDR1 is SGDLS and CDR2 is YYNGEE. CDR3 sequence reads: CASSVEGDYGYTF. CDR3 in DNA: TGTGCCAGCAGCGTAGAGGGGGACTATGGCTACACCTTC.

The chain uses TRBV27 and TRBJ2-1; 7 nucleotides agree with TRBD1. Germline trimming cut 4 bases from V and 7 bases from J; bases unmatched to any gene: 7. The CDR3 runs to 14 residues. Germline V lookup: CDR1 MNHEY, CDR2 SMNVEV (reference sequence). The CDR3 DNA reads TGTGCCAGCAGTTCCTACAGGGGTGAGAATGAGCAGTTCTTC. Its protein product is CASSSYRGENEQFF.